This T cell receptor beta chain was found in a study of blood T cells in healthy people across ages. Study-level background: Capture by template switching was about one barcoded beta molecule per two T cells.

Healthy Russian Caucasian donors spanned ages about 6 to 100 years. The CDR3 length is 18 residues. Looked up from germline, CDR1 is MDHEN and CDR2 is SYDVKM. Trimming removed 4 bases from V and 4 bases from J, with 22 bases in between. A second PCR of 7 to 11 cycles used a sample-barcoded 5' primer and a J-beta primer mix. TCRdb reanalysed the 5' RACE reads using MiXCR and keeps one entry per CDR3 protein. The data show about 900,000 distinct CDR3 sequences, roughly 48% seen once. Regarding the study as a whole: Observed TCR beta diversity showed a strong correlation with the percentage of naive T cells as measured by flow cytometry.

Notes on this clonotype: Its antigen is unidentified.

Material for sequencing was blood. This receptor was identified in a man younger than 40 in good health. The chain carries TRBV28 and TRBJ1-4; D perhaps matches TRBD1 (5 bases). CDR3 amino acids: CASSSGSLLRGFNEKLFF. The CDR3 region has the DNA TGTGCCAGCAGTTCTGGCAGCCTACTTCGGGGGTTTAATGAAAAACTGTTTTTT.